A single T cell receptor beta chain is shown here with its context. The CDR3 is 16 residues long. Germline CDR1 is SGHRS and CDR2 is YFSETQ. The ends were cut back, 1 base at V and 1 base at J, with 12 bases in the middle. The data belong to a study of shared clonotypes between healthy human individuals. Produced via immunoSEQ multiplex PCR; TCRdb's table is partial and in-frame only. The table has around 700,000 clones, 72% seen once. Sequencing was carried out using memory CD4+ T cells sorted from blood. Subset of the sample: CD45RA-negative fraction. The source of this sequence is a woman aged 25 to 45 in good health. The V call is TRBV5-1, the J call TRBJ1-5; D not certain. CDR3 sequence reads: CASSLTGDASNQPQHF. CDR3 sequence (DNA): TGCGCCAGCAGCTTGACCGGGGATGCCAGCAATCAGCCCCAGCATTTT.